This TCR beta chain was observed in a study of blood T cell repertoires in COVID-19. About the research overall: Sources were T cells, B-cell-depleted T cells, or PBMCs; the material itself was cDNA or gDNA.

Original data processing: Amplification of reference gene primers provided the estimated nucleated cell counts. TCRdb's copy holds only in-frame clones and misses some; the assay was immunoSEQ multiplex PCR. V, J and clone size are taken as reported in that table, and D and trimming were inferred from the DNA itself. The table shows around 300,000 clones, with around 87% occurring only once. The V and J ends lost 2 bases and 3 bases respectively, with 7 bases between them. The CDR3 extends over 13 amino acids. Per germline, CDR1 SEHNR and CDR2 FQNEAQ (reference sequence). The chain links TRBV7-9 to TRBJ2-5; no clear D. This clonotype was obtained from a woman in her 40s with COVID-19, enrolled during active disease. The sample taken for sequencing was peripheral blood. CDR3 sequence reads: CASSLTVKETQYF. CDR3 DNA: TGTGCCAGCAGCTTAACAGTGAAAGAGACCCAGTACTTC.